This is a list of T cell receptor beta chains from one sample in a study of cytomegalovirus exposure and HLA in healthy donors. Some clones are missing from TCRdb's copy, which holds only in-frame ones; the method was immunoSEQ multiplex PCR. The top ten clones hold 2.5% to 3.5% of a sample with some 120,000 clones, roughly 84% of them seen once. The sequenced sample consisted of PBMCs. The receptors were gathered from a woman between 18 and 29 years old in good health and CMV-seropositive. CDR3s include the opening cysteine and the closing phenylalanine or tryptophan. The D gene is left open where the match is weak. Clone size is not always given. Where it is, it says once, few, many or a class for expanded clones.

-	TRBV14	TRBJ1-2	-	CASSPGLPNYGYTF	TGTGCCAGCAGCCCGGGACTGCCGAACTATGGCTACACCTTC
-	TRBV7-9	TRBJ1-1	TRBD1	CASSPEDRARAFF	TGTGCCAGCAGCCCAGAAGACAGGGCTAGGGCTTTCTTT
-	TRBV25-1	TRBJ2-3	-	CASRDTTDTQYF	TGTGCCAGCAGGGACACCACAGATACGCAGTATTTT
-	TRBV6-5	TRBJ1-1	-	CASSYSPGEDTEAFF	TGTGCCAGCAGTTACTCCCCAGGGGAAGACACTGAAGCTTTCTTT
-	TRBV5-1	TRBJ2-5	-	CASSRLNPQETQYF	TGCGCCAGCAGCCGACTAAATCCACAAGAGACCCAGTACTTC
-	TRBV7-9	TRBJ2-2	TRBD1	CASSLSAGGATGELFF	TGTGCCAGCAGCTTATCGGCAGGGGGCGCGACCGGGGAGCTGTTTTTT
-	TRBV7-2	TRBJ1-2	TRBD1	CASSPRTGGAFHYGYTF	TGTGCCAGCAGCCCACGGACAGGGGGCGCGTTTCACTATGGCTACACCTTC
few	TRBV28	TRBJ1-2	TRBD1	CASSDRGSYGYTF	TGTGCCAGCAGTGACAGGGGATCCTATGGCTACACCTTC
-	TRBV27	TRBJ2-5	-	CASRRGQLEQYF	TGTGCCAGCAGGAGAGGACAGCTTGAGCAGTACTTC
medium-sized	TRBV27	TRBJ1-2	-	CASTYRDQAGAWSYGYTF	TGTGCCAGCACCTACAGAGATCAAGCAGGGGCGTGGAGCTATGGCTACACCTTC
-	TRBV10-3	TRBJ1-6	TRBD1	CAISDDRGLNSPPHF	TGTGCCATCAGTGATGACAGGGGGCTTAATTCACCCCCCCACTTT
-	TRBV18	TRBJ2-3	TRBD1	CASSPPIRYRGHGDTQYF	TGTGCCAGCTCACCACCGATCAGGTACAGGGGGCATGGAGATACGCAGTATTTT
-	TRBV7-3	TRBJ2-1	TRBD2	CASSRLAGSYNEQFF	TGTGCCAGCAGCCGACTAGCGGGCTCCTACAATGAGCAGTTCTTC
few	TRBV10-2	TRBJ1-6	-	CASSESIGGNSPLHF	TGCGCCAGCAGTGAGTCGATTGGGGGGAATTCACCCCTCCACTTT
-	TRBV6-6	TRBJ1-1	-	CASSYSGRTGTEAFF	TGTGCCAGCAGTTACTCGGGTAGGACTGGGACTGAAGCTTTCTTT
-	TRBV7-6	TRBJ1-4	TRBD1	CASSPKGQGVSNEKLFF	TGTGCCAGCAGCCCCAAGGGACAGGGGGTCAGTAATGAAAAACTGTTTTTT